This T cell receptor beta chain was captured in a study of T-cell memory formation after mild COVID-19 (dated by TCRdb to about 2021). General notes on the study: TCR sequence clusters from the two donors were largely donor specific. Longitudinal TCRalpha and TCRbeta repertoire sequencing tracked T-cell clones expanding and contracting after mild COVID-19 in a couple of donors. Two young, previously healthy adult volunteers made up the cohort, one male and one female.

What the research found in general, with its limitations: SARS-CoV-2 specificity was not confirmed for the second-wave clones peaking on day 37. Contracting CD4+ clones appeared mostly in the CM and EM memory subsets, whereas CD8+ clones were enriched in EMRA. Some responding clones were found in pre-infection memory, which suggests that pre-existing cross-reactive memory T cells took part in the SARS-CoV-2 response. Clones that contracted from day 15 to 85 showed balanced CD4/CD8 phenotypes, whereas a second wave of clones that expanded from day 15 to 37 leaned towards CD4+. The study included only a couple of mild cases, and larger cohorts that include severe cases with pre-infection samples were judged to be necessary.

Compared with germline, V lacks 7 bases and J lacks 5 bases; bases without a gene match: 8. As encoded in the germline V gene, CDR1 is KGHDR while CDR2 is SFDVKD. The cysteine opens and the phenylalanine closes a CDR3 of 14 amino acids. The CDR3 DNA has 42 bases and is translated from base 1. PBMCs were isolated by Ficoll-Paque density gradient centrifugation. Reads for this sample came from an Illumina NovaSeq 6000. TCRalpha and TCRbeta cDNA libraries were constructed by 5'RACE with constant-segment primers, with sample barcodes and unique molecular identifiers being introduced. Trizol reagent was used to extract RNA from every sample. Library amplification was performed in two PCR steps, and a second sample barcode and Illumina TruSeq adapters were introduced in the second step. Sequencing of libraries was performed on an Illumina NovaSeq with 2 x 150 bp paired-end reads. In the original analysis: Reads were demultiplexed and collapsed into UMI-guided consensus sequences with migec v1.2.7. Using mixcr v2.1.11, UMI consensuses were aligned to TRA and TRB V and J templates and then assembled into clonotypes. A clonotype was counted as expanded or contracted only when both edgeR and NoisET called the clonotype significant, with the noise models trained on biological replicates. For edgeR calls, the cutoffs were a false discovery rate-adjusted p below 0.01 and a log2 fold-change threshold of 1. As an exploratory analysis of dynamics, max-normalized trajectories of the 1000 most abundant clonotypes were examined by PCA with hierarchical clustering. Each responding clone was given a CD4 or CD8 phenotype based on the CD4+ and CD8+ repertoires, which had been sequenced separately. TCRdb handled the public reads itself, with Q25 trimming in fastp and clone calling in MiXCR, and kept productive beta chains. One record per CDR3 amino acid sequence lists the most common genes and DNA. These V and J calls are TCRdb output, not the study's own analysis. Within this sample are 50,000 or so distinct CDR3 sequences, with 9.3% of them counted one time only. The ten largest account for about 12% of the sample.

This clonotype was seen many times. Which antigen it targets is not known. No base quality values were provided; no much bigger clone lies one nucleotide off. What was sequenced was PBMCs or a T cell subset sorted from them (not recorded which). The rearranged chain carries TRBV24-1 and TRBJ2-7; 9 central bases correspond to TRBD1. The receptor's source is an adult woman who had mild COVID-19 (a few samples of this study predate the infection). The sample titles of this study are shuffled in the database, so cell type and time point are left out; the donor was told from shared clones. The CDR3 amino acid sequence is: CATSPRDRENEQYF. In nucleotide form, the sequence is TGTGCCACCAGCCCCCGGGACAGGGAAAACGAGCAGTACTTC.